The 15 T cell receptor beta chains given below trace back to one sample, sequenced in a study of human T cells and chemical hapten exposure. Within the library, unique molecular identifiers were attached to each individual cDNA molecule. TCRdb called the reads again in MiXCR, with one record for every CDR3 protein. Among around 120,000 distinct CDR3 sequences listed, less than 10% were seen once. Total RNA was isolated from unfractionated whole blood. Sequenced material: whole blood. The receptors were gathered from a human donor in good health. Some clones in this sample may be carry-over from other donors' samples.

This clonotype was observed a handful of times. The chain couples TRBV20-1 to TRBJ2-1; unclear D gene. Trimming shortened V by 0 bases and J by 2 bases, and 14 bases separated the two germline ends. Looked up from germline, CDR1 is DFQATT and CDR2 is SNEGSKA (reference sequence). The length of the CDR3 is 16 residues. CDR3 residues: CSARDSRLFTYNEQFF. The CDR3 nucleotides are TGCAGTGCTAGAGATTCAAGACTTTTTACCTACAATGAGCAGTTCTTC.

Comment on this clonotype: One end of the junction fails to match germline, which may point to a read error. The chain uses TRBV3-1 and TRBJ2-5; tentative D call: TRBD1 (6 bases). This CDR3 spans 16 amino acids. Germline CDR1 is LGHDT and CDR2 is YNNKEL (reference sequence). The DNA of the CDR3 is TGTGTCAGCAGCCACCGAAGGCCGACAGGACAAGAGACCCAGTACTTC. Its translation: CVSSHRRPTGQETQYF.

This clonotype occurred many times. The rearrangement joins TRBV12-3 or TRBV12-4 to TRBJ1-1; D gene unclear. The germline V and J ends were trimmed by 3 bases and 2 bases, with 7 bases remaining between them. CDR3 length: 13 residues. CDR3 loop: CASSLGSNTEAFF. DNA for the CDR3: TGTGCCAGCAGTTTGGGCAGCAACACTGAAGCTTTCTTT.

This clonotype has a count of ten or more. This rearrangement joins TRBV12-3 or TRBV12-4 to TRBJ1-4; D is perhaps TRBD1 (5 bases). CDR3 length: 14 residues. The V and J ends lost 6 bases and 6 bases respectively, with 14 bases between them. CDR3 bases: TGTGCCAGCAGGTTCAGGGTTACGGATGAAAAACTGTTTTTT. Amino acid sequence: CASRFRVTDEKLFF.

This clonotype was picked up many times. This rearrangement joins TRBV6-6 to TRBJ1-4; 7 bases align to TRBD1. This CDR3 comprises 14 residues. Germline-derived CDR1 and CDR2 are MNHNY and SVGAGI (reference sequence). V gave up 4 bases and J gave up 4 bases; unmatched junction bases: 3. CDR3 amino acids: CASSFRQGNEKLFF. The CDR3 nucleotides read TGTGCCAGCAGTTTTCGACAGGGTAATGAAAAACTGTTTTTT.

The CDR3 spells CASSLRGRRQETQYF. The CDR3 nucleotides are TGTGCCAGCAGCTTGCGAGGACGCCGCCAAGAGACCCAGTACTTC. The chain joins TRBV5-5 to TRBJ2-5; D call uncertain. Trimming shortened V by 1 base and J by 1 base, and 11 bases separated the two germline ends. Germline values: CDR1 SGHKS, CDR2 YYEKEE (reference sequence). The CDR3 totals 15 residues.

This clonotype was seen many times. The genes are TRBV11-2 and TRBJ1-2; D may be TRBD1 (5 bases). Germline lookup yields CDR1 SGHAT and CDR2 FQNNGV. This CDR3 is 14 amino acids long. V was cut by 1 base and J by 5 bases, with 11 bases left in between. CDR3 nucleotides: TGTGCCAGCAGCTTAGTCGAGGGGACTTATGGCTACACCTTC. Its protein product is CASSLVEGTYGYTF. The full variable domain, completed using reference TRBV11-2 and TRBJ1-2, is EAGVAQSPRYKIIEKRQSVAFWCNPISGHATLYWYQQILGQGPKLLIQFQNNGVVDDSQLPKDRFSAERLKGVDSTLKIQPAKLEDSAVYLCASSLVEGTYGYTFGSGTRLTVV.

This clonotype came up a few times. The chain recombines TRBV6-5 with TRBJ2-3; unclear D gene. This CDR3 has 14 residues. V lost 5 bases to trimming and J lost 2 bases, with 11 bases between them. In germline, CDR1 is MNHEY, CDR2 SVGAGI. CDR3 nucleotides: TGTGCCAGCAGTCCGGGTACTCACACAGATACGCAGTATTTT. Amino acids: CASSPGTHTDTQYF.

This clonotype showed up many times. The chain carries TRBV7-7 and TRBJ2-5; 7 positions agree with TRBD2. From germline, CDR1 is SSHAT and CDR2 FNYEAQ (reference sequence). J gave up 1 base and V 6 bases, and 5 bases lay outside the gene matches. The CDR3 runs 14 residues. The CDR3 region has the DNA TGTGCCAGCAGTGCGCGGGGGTCCCAAGAGACCCAGTACTTC. Protein: CASSARGSQETQYF.

This clonotype came up many times. The CDR3: CASSKFGGRSSYEQYF. In DNA, the CDR3 is TGTGCCAGCAGCAAATTCGGCGGGAGAAGCTCCTACGAGCAGTACTTC. The chain links TRBV21-1 to TRBJ2-7; TRBD2 is the table's D call and was not checked against the DNA. TRBV21-1 is a listed pseudogene. The CDR3 totals 16 residues.

This clonotype was counted a few times. The CDR3 nucleotides read TGTGCCAGCAGCTTGTACAGGGAATACAATGAGCAGTTCTTC. This translates into CASSLYREYNEQFF. The V and J genes are TRBV5-6 and TRBJ2-1; possibly TRBD1 for D (6 bases). V was cut by 1 base and J by 4 bases, with 9 bases left in between. The CDR3 spans 14 residues. The germline CDR1 and CDR2 sequences are SGHDT and YYEEEE. The full variable domain, its missing parts supplied by reference TRBV5-6 and TRBJ2-1, is DAGVTQSPTHLIKTRGQQVTLRCSPKSGHDTVSWYQQALGQGPQFIFQYYEEEERQRGNFPDRFSGHQFPNYSSELNVNALLLGDSALYLCASSLYREYNEQFFGPGTRLTVL.

The CDR3 DNA sequence: TGTGCCAGCAGTGATAGGGGGCAGCCCCAGCATTTT. Protein product: CASSDRGQPQHF. The chain couples TRBV2 to TRBJ1-5; a weak D match, TRBD1 (6 bases). The CDR3 has 12 amino acids. V was clipped by 3 bases and J by 7 bases, with 7 bases between them. Germline V lookup: CDR1 SNHLY, CDR2 FYNNEI.

At least ten counts were recorded for this clonotype. The V gene is TRBV25-1, the J gene TRBJ1-2, with TRBD1 as a possible D gene (5 bases). The CDR3 loop spans 13 amino acids. The ends were cut back, 1 base at V and 6 bases at J, with 9 bases in the middle. Germline V lookup: CDR1 MGHDK, CDR2 SYGVNS. The CDR3 protein is CASSEWGTDGYTF. In DNA, the CDR3 is TGTGCCAGCAGTGAATGGGGGACGGATGGCTACACCTTC.

This clonotype was seen a few times. This chain connects TRBV7-7 to TRBJ2-5; D perhaps matches TRBD1 (6 bases). With 6 bases removed from V and 6 bases from J, the gap between germline ends came to 11 bases. The germline V gene encodes CDR1 SSHAT and CDR2 FNYEAQ (reference sequence). The CDR3 is made up of 12 amino acids. CDR3 sequence (DNA): TGTGCCAGCAGTTCAGGGGATCAGACCCAGTACTTC. This translates into CASSSGDQTQYF. Drawing the rest from reference TRBV7-7 and TRBJ2-5, the complete variable domain is GAGVSQSPRYKVTKRGQDVTLRCDPISSHATLYWYQQALGQGPEFLTYFNYEAQPDKSGLPSDRFSAERPEGSISTLTIQRTEQRDSAMYRCASSSGDQTQYFGPGTRLLVL.

V usage is TRBV14 and J usage is TRBJ2-7; D remains unclear. Germline V lookup: CDR1 SGHDN, CDR2 FVKESK. Trimming pared 3 bases from V and 0 bases from J, leaving 15 bases between. The CDR3 extends over 16 amino acids. The CDR3 region is CASSHSKWGSSYEQYF. The DNA for the CDR3 is TGTGCCAGCAGCCATAGCAAGTGGGGAAGCTCCTACGAGCAGTACTTC.